The present entry profiles one T cell receptor (beta chain) with its context. V was pared by 6 bases and J by 5 bases, with 12 bases of the junction left unmatched. From germline, CDR1 is SNHLY and CDR2 FYNNEI. The CDR3 runs 17 residues. These data originate in a study of long-term antiretroviral therapy in people with HIV. Runs used v3.0 of the immunoSEQ assay and were done at survey level. Generated by immunoSEQ multiplex PCR, the TCRdb table keeps only in-frame clones and is missing some. The sample has tens of thousands of clones, approximately 89% seen once; the top ten hold 5.5% to 6.5%. The sequenced sample was unsorted PBMCs, obtained 3.1 years after starting antiretroviral therapy. The source is a woman in her forties or fifties with HIV. The chain combines TRBV2 with TRBJ1-6, with 8 positions matching TRBD1. The CDR3: CASSLKSRTGNNSPLHF. CDR3 DNA sequence: TGTGCCAGCAGCCTTAAGAGTAGGACAGGGAATAATTCACCCCTCCACTTT.